The next 28 T cell receptor beta chains were all read from a single sample in a study of cytomegalovirus exposure and HLA in healthy donors. Primers for the PCR totalled 60 Vbeta and 13 Jbeta. Assay: immunoSEQ multiplex PCR; the TCRdb copy retains only in-frame clones and omits some. Among approximately 150,000 clones listed, approximately 78% were seen once. The material sequenced was PBMCs. These receptors originate from a female donor in good health and CMV-seronegative.

The J gene is TRBJ2-7, the V gene TRBV5-6, with D tentatively TRBD1 (6 bases). V lost 3 bases to trimming and J lost 3 bases, with 13 bases between them. Germline V lookup: CDR1 SGHDT, CDR2 YYEEEE. This CDR3 has 14 residues. DNA for the CDR3: TGTGCCAGCAGCTCGCCGTGGGACAACTACGAGCAGTACTTC. Amino acid sequence: CASSSPWDNYEQYF.

In the case of this clone: One end of the junction is discordant with germline, which a read error may explain. The rearrangement joins TRBV5-4 to TRBJ1-2; D remains unclear. CDR3 size: 9 residues. CDR1 is SGHNT, CDR2 YYREEE, per germline (reference sequence). The CDR3 DNA sequence: TGTGTCAGCGGAGATGGCTACCCCTTC. Encoded protein: CVSGDGYPF.

The chain's CDR3 is CATSLSRTGAGEQFF. Here the CDR3 DNA reads TGTGCCACCAGCTTGAGCCGAACAGGGGCAGGTGAGCAGTTCTTC. The J gene is TRBJ2-1, the V gene TRBV15; 7 bases are shared with TRBD1. CDR3 length equals 15 residues. Trimming cost V 5 bases and J 9 bases; bases outside gene matches: 13. From germline, CDR1 is LNHNV and CDR2 YYDKDF (reference sequence).

The V call is TRBV5-1, the J call TRBJ1-2; TRBD1 agrees at 12 bases. The CDR3 is made up of 15 amino acids. V dropped 4 bases and J dropped 4; count of bases not matched to a gene: 5. Germline V gives CDR1 SGHRS, CDR2 YFSETQ. This chain's CDR3 is CASSGDRGHIYGYTF. The CDR3 nucleotides are TGCGCCAGCAGCGGGGACAGGGGGCATATCTATGGCTACACCTTC.

The rearrangement joins TRBV5-6 to TRBJ1-2; D is unclear. The CDR3 sequence is 13 residues long. CDR1 SGHDT and CDR2 YYEEEE come from the germline V gene. V was shortened by 0 bases and J by 4 bases, with 7 bases between the two germline ends. CDR3 DNA: TGTGCCAGCAGCTTGGCCAGCGGCTATGGCTACACCTTC. Translating it yields CASSLASGYGYTF.

J is TRBJ1-5 and V is TRBV28; TRBD1 matches at 8 bases. The V segment lost 6 bases and the J segment 4 bases; nucleotides outside the gene matches: 2. This CDR3 has 13 amino acids. Germline values: CDR1 MDHEN, CDR2 SYDVKM. CDR3 coding DNA: TGTGCCAGCAGCAGGACAGGGAATCAGCCCCAGCATTTT. Its translation is CASSRTGNQPQHF.

This clone was detected once. The chain combines TRBV7-9 with TRBJ1-1; TRBD1 matches at 7 bases. This CDR3 comprises 16 residues. The V and J ends lost 4 bases and 3 bases, in that order; junction bases with no gene match: 11. CDR1 SEHNR and CDR2 FQNEAQ come from the germline V gene (reference sequence). The CDR3, as DNA: TGTGCCAGCAGCTCCCCCCCGGGACAGCACTACACTGAAGCTTTCTTT. This sequence encodes CASSSPPGQHYTEAFF.

The rearrangement uses TRBV30 and TRBJ2-2; D might be TRBD2 (5 bases). Germline V gives CDR1 GTSNPN, CDR2 SVGIG (reference sequence). The CDR3 is 16 amino acids. Trimming took off 3 bases at V and 4 bases at J, with 18 bases between the two ends. The CDR3 loop reads CAWSQLGVRGTGELFF. The DNA of the CDR3 is TGTGCCTGGAGCCAGTTGGGAGTTAGAGGCACCGGGGAGCTGTTTTTT.

V is TRBV7-9 and J is TRBJ2-1, with a possible D match to TRBD2 (5 bases). Trimming took off 6 bases at V and 13 bases at J, with 13 bases between the two ends. Germline V gives CDR1 SEHNR, CDR2 FQNEAQ (reference sequence). The CDR3 sequence is 11 residues long. This chain's CDR3 is CASSYETNQFF. CDR3 in DNA: TGTGCCAGCAGTTACGAGACTAACCAGTTCTTC.

The gene calls are TRBV5-1 and TRBJ2-7; the D is unclear. This CDR3 is 13 amino acids long. The V and J ends lost 2 bases and 0 bases respectively, with 6 bases between them. Germline values: CDR1 SGHRS, CDR2 YFSETQ. The CDR3 protein is CASSFRSSYEQYF. The DNA for the CDR3 is TGCGCCAGCAGCTTCCGTAGCTCCTACGAGCAGTACTTC.

CDR3: CASSFRGGPNTGELFF. The CDR3 DNA reads as TGCGCCAGCAGCTTTCGGGGGGGCCCGAACACCGGGGAGCTGTTTTTT. This sequence joins TRBV5-1 and TRBJ2-2; 8 nucleotides agree with TRBD2. The CDR3 sequence is 16 residues long. Germline values: CDR1 SGHRS, CDR2 YFSETQ. Unmatched junction bases numbered 3, after V lost 2 bases and J lost 0 bases. The whole variable domain, filled in from reference TRBV5-1 and TRBJ2-2, reads KAGVTQTPRYLIKTRGQQVTLSCSPISGHRSVSWYQQTPGQGLQFLFEYFSETQRNKGNFPGRFSGRQFSNSRSEMNVSTLELGDSALYLCASSFRGGPNTGELFFGEGSRLTVL.

This clone was found a few times. This chain links TRBV30 with TRBJ1-5; D is undetermined. Trimming left V 2 bases short and J 4 bases short, with 12 bases between. Germline CDR1 is GTSNPN and CDR2 is SVGIG (reference sequence). The CDR3 has 14 amino acids. This CDR3 reads CAWSHTTGNQPQHF. The CDR3 bases are TGTGCCTGGAGTCACACGACTGGTAATCAGCCCCAGCATTTT.

V and J are TRBV5-1 and TRBJ2-7; 11 nucleotides line up with TRBD2. Trimming cost V 4 bases and J 0 bases; bases outside gene matches: 15. Germline CDR1 and CDR2: SGHRS and YFSETQ. This CDR3 region has 19 residues. The CDR3 sequence is CASSNWVAGGVASSYEQYF. The CDR3 DNA is TGCGCCAGCAGCAATTGGGTAGCGGGAGGGGTTGCGAGCTCCTACGAGCAGTACTTC.

The rearrangement uses TRBV5-4 and TRBJ2-7; TRBD1 matches at 11 bases. This CDR3 region has 15 residues. The germline gives CDR1 SGHNT, CDR2 YYREEE (reference sequence). Trimming took 3 bases from V and 3 from J; bases not matched to a gene: 5. Here the CDR3 reads CASSSDRGRGYEQYF. The CDR3 DNA reads as TGTGCCAGCAGCTCGGACAGGGGGCGCGGCTACGAGCAGTACTTC.

This clone was observed a few times. The V call is TRBV7-9, the J call TRBJ1-2; D call uncertain. Germline CDR1 and CDR2: SEHNR and FQNEAQ (reference sequence). Trimming stripped 1 base from V and 4 bases from J, with 10 bases between. CDR3 length: 14 amino acids. The CDR3 nucleotides are TGTGCCAGCAGCTTAGAGCAGGACTCCTATGGCTACACCTTC. This sequence encodes CASSLEQDSYGYTF.

The V and J genes are TRBV28 and TRBJ1-2, with a weak D call TRBD1 (6 bases). The CDR3 has 13 residues. The V end was cut by 3 bases, the J end by 4 bases, with 9 bases between. From germline, CDR1 is MDHEN and CDR2 SYDVKM. CDR3 region: CASSLGAVYGYTF. CDR3 nucleotide sequence: TGTGCCAGCAGTTTGGGGGCTGTCTATGGCTACACCTTC.

The sample holds one count of this clone. The chain links TRBV27 to TRBJ2-2, with D possibly being TRBD1 (5 bases). Trimming pared 3 bases from V and 5 bases from J, leaving 7 bases between. The CDR3 contains 13 residues. Germline V gives CDR1 MNHEY, CDR2 SMNVEV (reference sequence). For the CDR3, the DNA is TGTGCCAGCAGTTTCTACAGGACCGGGGAGCTGTTTTTT. Translation gives CASSFYRTGELFF.

V usage is TRBV27 and J usage is TRBJ1-5; TRBD1 is a possible D gene (5 bases). Germline V gene data show CDR1 as MNHEY and CDR2 as SMNVEV (reference sequence). V gave up 6 bases and J gave up 0 bases, with 12 bases separating them. There are 15 residues in the CDR3. CDR3 sequence reads: CASRVGLFSNQPQHF. The DNA for the CDR3 is TGTGCCAGCAGAGTGGGACTCTTTAGCAATCAGCCCCAGCATTTT.

The chain recombines TRBV27 with TRBJ2-7, with 7 bases that match TRBD1. J was trimmed by 6 bases and V by 6 bases; bases with no gene match: 5. This CDR3 has 12 amino acids. The germline gives CDR1 MNHEY, CDR2 SMNVEV (reference sequence). The CDR3 loop reads CASSSTGTEQYF. Here the CDR3 DNA reads TGTGCCAGCAGCTCGACAGGGACCGAGCAGTACTTC.

The chain combines TRBV29-1 with TRBJ1-2, with D possibly matching TRBD1 (5 bases). Germline loops: CDR1 SQVTM, CDR2 ANQGSEA. CDR3 length: 11 residues. V gave up 2 bases and J gave up 7 bases, with 8 bases separating them. CDR3 sequence: CSVEQGGGYTF. As DNA, the CDR3 is TGCAGCGTTGAACAGGGAGGTGGCTACACCTTC.

Only a few counts were recorded for this clone. This sequence joins TRBV6-1 and TRBJ1-3; TRBD1 aligns across 7 bases. V dropped 11 bases and J dropped 4; count of bases not matched to a gene: 11. CDR1 MNHNS and CDR2 SASEGT come from the germline V gene. The CDR3 covers 14 residues. As DNA, the CDR3 is TGTGCCTCCTCTCTCCGGGACAGCGGAAACACCATATATTTT. Protein: CASSLRDSGNTIYF.

This chain uses TRBV10-3 with TRBJ2-1; the D gene is possibly TRBD2 (6 bases). From germline, CDR1 is ENHRY and CDR2 SYGVKD. Between the trimmed V and J ends, which lost 3 bases and 2 bases, there was a span of 11 bases. The CDR3 sequence is 15 residues long. The CDR3 region has the DNA TGTGCCATCAGTGATTCCGGCGGGACCTACAATGAGCAGTTCTTC. This encodes CAISDSGGTYNEQFF.

CDR3 nucleotides: TGTGCCAGCAGGACGTGGGGGGGAGCGTCCTATAATTCACCCCTCCACTTT. It yields the protein CASRTWGGASYNSPLHF. The J gene is TRBJ1-6, the V gene TRBV2; TRBD1 might be the D (5 bases). The CDR3 has 17 amino acids. Between the trimmed V and J ends, which lost 6 bases and 1 base, there was a span of 16 bases. The germline V gene has CDR1 SNHLY and CDR2 FYNNEI.

Only one count was recorded for this clone. The CDR3 DNA reads as TGTGCCAGCAGCTTAGGTTACAGAAGCTCTGGGGCCAACGTCCTGACTTTC. Translated: CASSLGYRSSGANVLTF. The chain employs TRBV7-2 and TRBJ2-6; D is undetermined. V was clipped by 1 base and J by 0 bases, with 10 bases between them. This CDR3 has 17 residues. Germline V CDR1 and CDR2: SGHTA, FQGNSA.

Only one count was recorded for this clone. The chain recombines TRBV6-1 with TRBJ2-5; no clear D. Near its end, the DNA agrees better with TRBJ2-7, so the J call may be wrong. This CDR3 region has 16 residues. The germline V gene encodes CDR1 MNHNS and CDR2 SASEGT. DNA of the CDR3: TGTGCCAGCAGTGAAGCGGTCTGGGCTTGGTCCTACGAGCAGTACTTC. This translates into CASSEAVWAWSYEQYF.

V and J are TRBV6-1 and TRBJ1-1; possible D gene TRBD1, 6 bases. Trimming took 6 bases from V and 5 from J, leaving 13 bases between them. This CDR3 comprises 13 residues. Germline CDR1 reads MNHNS; CDR2 reads SASEGT. CDR3 in amino acids: CASRGTWETEAFF. The CDR3 DNA reads as TGTGCCAGCAGGGGGACATGGGAGACTGAAGCTTTCTTT.

This clone was detected only a few times. The chain joins TRBV6-1 to TRBJ1-5; D is possibly TRBD1 (6 bases). V shed 6 bases and J shed 3 bases, with 12 bases lying between them. Looked up from germline, CDR1 is MNHNS and CDR2 is SASEGT. The CDR3 runs to 14 residues. CDR3 in amino acids: CASRGTGYNQPQHF. The CDR3 bases are TGTGCCAGCAGGGGTACAGGGTACAATCAGCCCCAGCATTTT.

The chain links TRBV7-9 to TRBJ2-2, with D unresolved. The CDR3 sequence is 13 residues long. Between the trimmed V and J ends, which lost 5 bases and 5 bases, there was a span of 9 bases. The V gene's germline CDR1 is SEHNR and CDR2 FQNEAQ (reference sequence). Written as DNA, the CDR3 is TGTGCCAGCAGCCCCGGTTGGACCGGGGAGCTGTTTTTT. Its translation: CASSPGWTGELFF.